These 4 T cell receptor beta chains were sequenced from one sample in a study of somatic mutations in cytotoxic T cells in rheumatoid arthritis. Libraries were prepared by immunoSEQ multiplex PCR; TCRdb keeps only in-frame clonotypes and omits some of them. The sample has 20,000 or so clones; over 70% are singletons. The sequenced sample consisted of CD8+ T cells sorted from blood. The source of these receptors is a woman between 50 and 59 years old in good health.

The V call is TRBV28, the J call TRBJ2-3, with 7 bases fitting TRBD2. This CDR3 has 16 amino acids. The ends lost 6 bases at V and 0 bases at J; junction bases unmatched: 9. Germline lookup yields CDR1 MDHEN and CDR2 SYDVKM. The CDR3 DNA reads as TGTGCCAGCAGGTTCAAACTAGCGCCCAGCACAGATACGCAGTATTTT. Translated, it gives CASRFKLAPSTDTQYF.

This chain connects TRBV7-9 to TRBJ2-7, with 8 bases lining up with TRBD2. V lost 7 bases, J lost 3 bases, and 11 bases stayed unmatched. The CDR3 totals 15 residues. Germline assignment: CDR1 SEHNR and CDR2 FQNEAQ (reference sequence). DNA of the CDR3: TGTGCCAGCACCAACGGGGGGACTAGTCACTACGAGCAGTACTTC. Its protein product is CASTNGGTSHYEQYF.

V is TRBV5-1 and J is TRBJ2-7, with 9 bases lining up with TRBD1. The germline V gene encodes CDR1 SGHRS and CDR2 YFSETQ. The CDR3 runs to 13 residues. Trimming at V came to 5 bases and at J to 4 bases, leaving 4 bases not matched to a gene. Here the CDR3 DNA reads TGCGCCAGCAGGGAAGGGACAGGGTACGAGCAGTACTTC. Encoded protein: CASREGTGYEQYF. The full variable domain, its missing parts supplied by reference TRBV5-1 and TRBJ2-7, is KAGVTQTPRYLIKTRGQQVTLSCSPISGHRSVSWYQQTPGQGLQFLFEYFSETQRNKGNFPGRFSGRQFSNSRSEMNVSTLELGDSALYLCASREGTGYEQYFGPGTRLTVT.

The DNA of the CDR3 is TGTGCCAGCCGAACAGCGGGAGTTTACAATGAGCAGTTCTTC. Protein sequence: CASRTAGVYNEQFF. The rearrangement joins TRBV19 to TRBJ2-1; 8 positions match TRBD2. The CDR3 totals 14 residues. From germline, CDR1 is LNHDA and CDR2 SQIVND (reference sequence). V trimming: 9 bases; J trimming: 4 bases; junction bases outside the gene matches: 8.